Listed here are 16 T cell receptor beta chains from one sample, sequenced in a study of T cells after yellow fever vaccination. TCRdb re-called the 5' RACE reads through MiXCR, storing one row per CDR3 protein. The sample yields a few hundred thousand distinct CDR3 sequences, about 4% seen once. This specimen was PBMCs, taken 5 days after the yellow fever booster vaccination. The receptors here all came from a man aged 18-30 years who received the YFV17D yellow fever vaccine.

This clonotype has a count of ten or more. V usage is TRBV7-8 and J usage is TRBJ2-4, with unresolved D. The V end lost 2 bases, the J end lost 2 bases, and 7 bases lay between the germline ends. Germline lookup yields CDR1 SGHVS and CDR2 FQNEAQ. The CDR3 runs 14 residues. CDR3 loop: CASSLSETKNIQYF. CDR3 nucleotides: TGTGCCAGCAGCTTATCGGAAACCAAAAACATTCAGTACTTC. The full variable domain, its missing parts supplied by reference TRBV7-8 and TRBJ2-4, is GAGVSQSPRYKVAKRGQDVALRCDPISGHVSLFWYQQALGQGPEFLTYFQNEAQLDKSGLPSDRFFAERPEGSVSTLKIQRTQQEDSAVYLCASSLSETKNIQYFGAGTRLSVL.

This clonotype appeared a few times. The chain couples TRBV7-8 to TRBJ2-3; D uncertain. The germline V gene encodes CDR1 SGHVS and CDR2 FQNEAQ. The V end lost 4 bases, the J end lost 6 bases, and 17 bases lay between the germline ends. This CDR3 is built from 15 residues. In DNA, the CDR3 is TGTGCCAGCAGCTCCCGGACGGCCGCCGGGGATACGCAGTATTTT. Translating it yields CASSSRTAAGDTQYF.

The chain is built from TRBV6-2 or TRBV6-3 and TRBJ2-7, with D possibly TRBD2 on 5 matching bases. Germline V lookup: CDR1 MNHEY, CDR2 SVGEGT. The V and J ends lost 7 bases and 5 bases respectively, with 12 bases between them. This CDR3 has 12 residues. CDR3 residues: CASKDSVNEQYF. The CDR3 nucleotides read TGTGCCAGCAAGGACTCCGTGAACGAGCAGTACTTC.

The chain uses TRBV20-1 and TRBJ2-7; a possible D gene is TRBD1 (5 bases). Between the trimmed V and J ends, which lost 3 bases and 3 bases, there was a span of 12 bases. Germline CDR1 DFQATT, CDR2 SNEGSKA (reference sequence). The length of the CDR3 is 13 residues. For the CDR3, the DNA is TGCAGTGCTAGGGGTCAGGGCGTCTACGAGCAGTACTTC. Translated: CSARGQGVYEQYF.

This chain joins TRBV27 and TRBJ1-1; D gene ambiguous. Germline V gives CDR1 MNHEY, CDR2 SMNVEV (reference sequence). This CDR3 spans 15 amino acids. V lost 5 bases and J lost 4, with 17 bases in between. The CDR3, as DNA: TGTGCCAGCAGTCGGACCCCGGATCGGAGCACTGAAGCTTTCTTT. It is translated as CASSRTPDRSTEAFF.

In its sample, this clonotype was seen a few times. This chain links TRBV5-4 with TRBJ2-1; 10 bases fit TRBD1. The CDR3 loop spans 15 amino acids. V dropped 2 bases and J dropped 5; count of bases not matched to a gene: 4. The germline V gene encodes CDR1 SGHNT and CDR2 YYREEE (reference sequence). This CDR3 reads CASSLWDRGDNEQFF. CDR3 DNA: TGTGCCAGCAGCTTATGGGACAGGGGAGACAATGAGCAGTTCTTC.

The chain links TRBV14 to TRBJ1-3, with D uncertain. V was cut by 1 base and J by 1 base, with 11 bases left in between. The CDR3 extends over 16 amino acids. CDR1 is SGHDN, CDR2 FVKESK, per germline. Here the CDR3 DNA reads TGTGCCAGCAGCCAAGTCTGGGATTTTTCTGGAAACACCATATATTTT. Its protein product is CASSQVWDFSGNTIYF.

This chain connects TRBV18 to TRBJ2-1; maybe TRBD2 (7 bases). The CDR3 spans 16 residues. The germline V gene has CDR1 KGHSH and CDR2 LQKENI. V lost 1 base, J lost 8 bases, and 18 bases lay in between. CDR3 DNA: TGTGCCAGCTCACCACGGGGGGGCAGGGGCCTTCATGAGCAGTTCTTC. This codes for CASSPRGGRGLHEQFF.

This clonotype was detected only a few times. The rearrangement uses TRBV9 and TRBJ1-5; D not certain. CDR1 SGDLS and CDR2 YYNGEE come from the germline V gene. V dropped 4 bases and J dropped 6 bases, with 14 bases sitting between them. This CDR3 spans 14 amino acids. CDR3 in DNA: TGTGCCAGCAGCCCCGACGGCGACGGTCAGCCCCAGCATTTT. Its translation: CASSPDGDGQPQHF.

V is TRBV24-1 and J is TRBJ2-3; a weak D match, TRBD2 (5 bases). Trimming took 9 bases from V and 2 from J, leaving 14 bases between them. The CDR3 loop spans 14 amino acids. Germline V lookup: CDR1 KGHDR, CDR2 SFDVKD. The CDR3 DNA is TGTGCCACCGCGAGGGCATCTATCACAGATACGCAGTATTTT. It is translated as CATARASITDTQYF.

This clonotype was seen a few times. The CDR3 region has the DNA TGTGCCACCTTGGGACAGGGGCCCTCTGGGGCCAACGTCCTGACTTTC. The encoded protein is CATLGQGPSGANVLTF. This chain links TRBV10-3 with TRBJ2-6; 10 bases match TRBD1. J lost 0 bases, V lost 10 bases, and 6 bases had no gene match. CDR3 length: 16 residues. From germline, CDR1 is ENHRY and CDR2 SYGVKD.

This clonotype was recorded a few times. For the CDR3, the DNA is TGTGCCAGCAGCACCGGACAGGCTGGGGCCAACGTCCTGACTTTC. Residues: CASSTGQAGANVLTF. The chain links TRBV7-2 to TRBJ2-6; 7 bases line up with TRBD1. Germline trimming cut 5 bases from V and 2 bases from J; bases unmatched to any gene: 3. The V gene's germline CDR1 is SGHTA and CDR2 FQGNSA. The CDR3 extends over 15 amino acids.

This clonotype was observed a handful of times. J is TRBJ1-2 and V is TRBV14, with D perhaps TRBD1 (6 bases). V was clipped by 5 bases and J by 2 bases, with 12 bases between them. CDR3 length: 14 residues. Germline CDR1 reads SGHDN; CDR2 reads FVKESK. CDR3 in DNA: TGTGCCAGCAGCGGAACGGACAGAAACTATGGCTACACCTTC. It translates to CASSGTDRNYGYTF.

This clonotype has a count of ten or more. The CDR3 spells CASSLPGGRETQYF. CDR3 DNA: TGTGCCAGCAGTCTGCCGGGGGGGAGAGAGACCCAGTACTTC. This chain connects TRBV7-8 to TRBJ2-5, with 8 nucleotides matching TRBD2. The CDR3 is 14 amino acids. Germline loops: CDR1 SGHVS, CDR2 FQNEAQ. Trimming cost V 6 bases and J 4 bases; bases outside gene matches: 7. The full variable domain, completed using reference TRBV7-8 and TRBJ2-5, is GAGVSQSPRYKVAKRGQDVALRCDPISGHVSLFWYQQALGQGPEFLTYFQNEAQLDKSGLPSDRFFAERPEGSVSTLKIQRTQQEDSAVYLCASSLPGGRETQYFGPGTRLLVL.

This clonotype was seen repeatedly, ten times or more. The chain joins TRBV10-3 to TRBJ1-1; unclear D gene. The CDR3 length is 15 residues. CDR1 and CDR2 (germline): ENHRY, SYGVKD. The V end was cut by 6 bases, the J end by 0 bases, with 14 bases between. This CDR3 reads CAISADGRMNTEAFF. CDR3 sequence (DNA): TGTGCCATCAGCGCGGACGGACGGATGAACACTGAAGCTTTCTTT.

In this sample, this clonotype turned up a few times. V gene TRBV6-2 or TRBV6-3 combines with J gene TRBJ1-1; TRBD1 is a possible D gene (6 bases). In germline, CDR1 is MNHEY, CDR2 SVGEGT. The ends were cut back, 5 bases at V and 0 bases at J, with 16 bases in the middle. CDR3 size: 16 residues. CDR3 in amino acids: CASSQPDRIMNTEAFF. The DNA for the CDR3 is TGTGCCAGCAGTCAACCGGACAGAATCATGAACACTGAAGCTTTCTTT.